The T cell receptor (beta chain) described here comes from a study of early T cells in non-severe SARS-CoV-2 infection. Study as a whole: With bulk RNA from unsorted whole blood as input, sequencing yielded unpaired chains. Study-wide results and limits: VDJdb matching, biased toward anti-spike CD8 responses, missed private and CD4 specificities.

This CDR3 region has 14 residues. CDR1 and CDR2 from the germline V gene are MDHEN and SYDVKM. V was trimmed by 5 bases and J by 2 bases, leaving 12 bases between them. This clonotype was detected many times. Its specificity is unknown. Unique molecular identifiers were added to individual cDNA molecules. Using its own MiXCR run on the 5' RACE reads, TCRdb lists one record per CDR3 protein. In the table there are approximately 29,000 distinct CDR3 sequences, around 7% of which are singletons. The sequence was obtained from an adult who was a healthcare worker with PCR-confirmed SARS-CoV-2 infection or an uninfected control (not recorded which). J is TRBJ2-5 and V is TRBV28; D might be TRBD2 (6 bases). The source material was whole blood. The CDR3 loop reads CASSPSGRQETQYF. Here the CDR3 DNA reads TGTGCCAGCAGTCCATCGGGGAGGCAAGAGACCCAGTACTTC.